These 26 T cell receptor beta chains share one sample of origin, sequenced in a study of monozygotic twins with inflammatory bowel disease. TCRdb re-called the 5' RACE reads and gives one entry per CDR3 protein, without DNA. The table for this sample gives some 190,000 distinct CDR3 sequences. The sequencing sample was made of blood. These TCRs come from a human donor with ulcerative colitis or Crohn's disease, or a healthy co-twin of an affected twin (not recorded which).

This chain connects TRBV18 to TRBJ2-6; there is no DNA to check the TCRdb D call of TRBD1. The CDR3 is made up of 15 amino acids. Germline V gene data show CDR1 as KGHSH and CDR2 as LQKENI. CDR3 region: CASSTTGSGANVLTF.

The V and J genes are TRBV7-9 and TRBJ1-5; TCRdb designates TRBD1, a call that cannot be tested without DNA. CDR3 size: 16 residues. Germline V gene data show CDR1 as SEHNR and CDR2 as FQNEAQ (reference sequence). The CDR3 protein is CASSSDETGGNQPQHF.

The V call is TRBV7-3, the J call TRBJ2-2; TCRdb lists TRBD1, though no DNA is available to test this call. The germline gives CDR1 SGHTA, CDR2 FQGTGA. The CDR3 has 15 amino acids. The CDR3 sequence is CASSEKGINTGELFF. Full variable domain (rest looked up from reference TRBV7-3 and TRBJ2-2): GAGVSQTPSNKVTEKGKYVELRCDPISGHTALYWYRQSLGQGPEFLIYFQGTGAADDSGLPNDRFFAVRPEGSVSTLKIQRTERGDSAVYLCASSEKGINTGELFFGEGSRLTVL.

The V gene is TRBV9, the J gene TRBJ1-2; lacking DNA, the TRBD1 call made by TCRdb goes unchecked. This CDR3 has 15 amino acids. Germline lookup yields CDR1 SGDLS and CDR2 YYNGEE. This CDR3 is CASSSWTGTNYGYTF.

The chain carries TRBV15 and TRBJ2-1. Germline V gene data show CDR1 as LNHNV and CDR2 as YYDKDF (reference sequence). This CDR3 has 18 amino acids. CDR3 in amino acids: CATSREAYSVSSYNEQFF.

The rearrangement uses TRBV20-1 and TRBJ2-1; TCRdb picks TRBD2, but there is no DNA to check that call. The CDR3 totals 15 residues. Germline CDR1 DFQATT, CDR2 SNEGSKA (reference sequence). CDR3 loop: CSALSRIGVANEQFF.

The chain combines TRBV7-3 with TRBJ2-1; the D gene TCRdb calls, TRBD1, cannot be checked with no DNA. The V gene's germline CDR1 is SGHTA and CDR2 FQGTGA. The CDR3 totals 12 residues. The chain's CDR3 is CASSPQGGEQFF.

This chain uses TRBV5-1 with TRBJ2-1. The germline CDR1 and CDR2 sequences are SGHRS and YFSETQ. This CDR3 is built from 15 residues. CDR3 in amino acids: CASSLEDSSYNEQFF.

The chain combines TRBV4-3 with TRBJ2-2; no DNA is available, so the TRBD1 call from TCRdb remains unchecked. This CDR3 is 17 amino acids long. Germline loops: CDR1 LGHNA, CDR2 YSLEER. The CDR3 region is CASSQDSPGSGGGELFF.

The chain uses TRBV28 and TRBJ1-4. The CDR3 spans 15 residues. The V gene's germline CDR1 is MDHEN and CDR2 SYDVKM. CDR3 residues: CASSSTGTASEKLFF.

The chain carries TRBV9 and TRBJ2-1; the D call of TRBD2 rests on TCRdb alone, since no DNA is present to check it. The length of the CDR3 is 15 residues. The germline gives CDR1 SGDLS, CDR2 YYNGEE. The CDR3 sequence: CASSVSPISYNEQFF. The variable domain in full, completed from reference TRBV9 and TRBJ2-1, reads DSGVTQTPKHLITATGQRVTLRCSPRSGDLSVYWYQQSLDQGLQFLIQYYNGEERAKGNILERFSAQQFPDLHSELNLSSLELGDSALYFCASSVSPISYNEQFFGPGTRLTVL.

V usage is TRBV20-1 and J usage is TRBJ2-2. From germline, CDR1 is DFQATT and CDR2 SNEGSKA (reference sequence). This CDR3 comprises 14 residues. The CDR3 loop reads CSASEASNTGELFF.

The chain carries TRBV5-4 and TRBJ2-1; TCRdb's D call of TRBD1 is untestable without DNA. The CDR3 sequence is 17 residues long. Germline values: CDR1 SGHNT, CDR2 YYREEE (reference sequence). CDR3 residues: CASSFVDRPSSYNEQFF. Together with reference TRBV5-4 and TRBJ2-1, the CDR3 gives the full variable domain: ETGVTQSPTHLIKTRGQQVTLRCSSQSGHNTVSWYQQALGQGPQFIFQYYREEENGRGNFPPRFSGLQFPNYSSELNVNALELDDSALYLCASSFVDRPSSYNEQFFGPGTRLTVL.

The chain joins TRBV19 to TRBJ2-3; TCRdb gives TRBD1 as the D gene, but with no DNA this cannot be confirmed. The CDR3 is made up of 15 amino acids. Germline CDR1 and CDR2: LNHDA and SQIVND (reference sequence). CDR3 loop: CASSPWTGFYDTQYF.

The chain carries TRBV7-2 and TRBJ2-1; checking the TCRdb D call of TRBD2 is not possible without DNA. Per the germline V gene, CDR1 is SGHTA and CDR2 is FQGNSA. The length of the CDR3 is 15 residues. CDR3: CASSFGPNPSNEQFF.

The gene calls are TRBV4-1 and TRBJ2-1; TCRdb selects TRBD1, and the lack of DNA leaves this call unchecked. The CDR3 has 17 residues. Germline-derived CDR1 and CDR2 are MGHRA and YSYEKL. This chain's CDR3 is CASSRSKSGQGLGEQFF.

V usage is TRBV7-6 and J usage is TRBJ1-1. CDR1 SGHVS and CDR2 FNYEAQ come from the germline V gene. The CDR3 sequence is 13 residues long. CDR3 sequence reads: CASASMLSTEAFF.

The rearrangement joins TRBV7-2 to TRBJ1-2; TCRdb reports TRBD1, a call that lacks DNA to check it against. The V gene's germline CDR1 is SGHTA and CDR2 FQGNSA. The CDR3 runs 16 residues. CDR3 loop: CASSFTLGQGAYGYTF. The full variable domain, rest sourced from reference TRBV7-2 and TRBJ1-2, is GAGVSQSPSNKVTEKGKDVELRCDPISGHTALYWYRQSLGQGLEFLIYFQGNSAPDKSGLPSDRFSAERTGGSVSTLTIQRTQQEDSAVYLCASSFTLGQGAYGYTFGSGTRLTVV.

The chain combines TRBV29-1 with TRBJ2-1; TCRdb picks TRBD2, but there is no DNA to check that call. CDR3 length: 12 amino acids. Germline V gives CDR1 SQVTM, CDR2 ANQGSEA. CDR3 region: CSVASGSNEQFF.

The rearrangement links TRBV6-2 or TRBV6-3 to TRBJ1-2; the TCRdb D gene call, TRBD1, has no DNA to confirm it. The CDR3 extends over 17 amino acids. Germline assignment: CDR1 MNHEY and CDR2 SVGEGT. The CDR3 is CASTPMLQEPSNYGYTF.

The chain links TRBV7-2 to TRBJ2-1; TCRdb calls TRBD1, which cannot be checked without DNA. CDR1 is SGHTA, CDR2 FQGNSA, per germline. CDR3 length: 16 amino acids. CDR3 residues: CASSPGGGQSYNEQFF.

The V and J genes are TRBV7-2 and TRBJ2-7; TCRdb gives TRBD1 as the D gene, but with no DNA this cannot be confirmed. In germline, CDR1 is SGHTA, CDR2 FQGNSA. The CDR3 runs 16 residues. The CDR3 spells CASSSFQVTGAYEQYF.

The chain couples TRBV7-6 to TRBJ2-7; the TCRdb call, TRBD1, lacks DNA for checking. Per germline, CDR1 SGHVS and CDR2 FNYEAQ. The CDR3 is 16 residues long. CDR3: CASSLARGANPYEQYF.

The CDR3 sequence is CASSPGQGLKTQYF. The V call is TRBV6-1, the J call TRBJ2-5; no DNA is available, so the TRBD1 call from TCRdb remains unchecked. The CDR3 has 14 residues. Germline V CDR1 and CDR2: MNHNS, SASEGT.

J is TRBJ2-3 and V is TRBV20-1; the TRBD1 assignment by TCRdb is unverifiable without DNA. Per germline, CDR1 DFQATT and CDR2 SNEGSKA (reference sequence). This CDR3 has 16 amino acids. The CDR3 protein is CSAPVVGGPRTDTQYF.

The rearrangement links TRBV4-2 to TRBJ2-1; checking the TCRdb D call of TRBD2 is not possible without DNA. The CDR3 extends over 15 amino acids. From germline, CDR1 is LGHNA and CDR2 YNFKEQ. The CDR3 region is CASSQDRLADNEQFF.